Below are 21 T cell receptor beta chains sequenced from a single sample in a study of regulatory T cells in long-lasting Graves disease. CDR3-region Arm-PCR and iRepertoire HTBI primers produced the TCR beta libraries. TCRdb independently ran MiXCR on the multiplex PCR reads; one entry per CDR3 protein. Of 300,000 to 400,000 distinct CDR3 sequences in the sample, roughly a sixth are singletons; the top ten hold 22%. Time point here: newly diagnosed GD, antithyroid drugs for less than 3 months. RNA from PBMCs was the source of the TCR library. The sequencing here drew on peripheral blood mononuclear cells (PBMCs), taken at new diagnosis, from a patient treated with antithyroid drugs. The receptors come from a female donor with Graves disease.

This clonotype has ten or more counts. The CDR3 nucleotides are TGCAGTGCTACAACTAGCGGGGGCTCCTACGAGCAGTACTTC. Translated: CSATTSGGSYEQYF. The V call is TRBV20-1, the J call TRBJ2-7, with 11 bases matching TRBD2. The CDR3 length is 14 residues. The V and J ends lost 4 bases and 0 bases, in that order; junction bases with no gene match: 2. Germline V CDR1 and CDR2: DFQATT, SNEGSKA (reference sequence).

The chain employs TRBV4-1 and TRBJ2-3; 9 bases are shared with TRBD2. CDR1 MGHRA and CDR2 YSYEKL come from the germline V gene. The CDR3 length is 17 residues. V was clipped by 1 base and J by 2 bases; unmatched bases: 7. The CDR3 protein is CASSQVGVAGVTDTQYF. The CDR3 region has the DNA TGCGCCAGCAGCCAAGTAGGGGTAGCGGGGGTCACAGATACGCAGTATTTT.

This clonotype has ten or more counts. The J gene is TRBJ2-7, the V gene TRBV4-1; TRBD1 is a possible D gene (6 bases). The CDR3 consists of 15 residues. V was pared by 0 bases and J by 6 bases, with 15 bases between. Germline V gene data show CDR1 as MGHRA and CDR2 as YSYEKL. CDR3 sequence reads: CASSQDGGRGREQYF. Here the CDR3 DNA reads TGCGCCAGCAGCCAAGATGGGGGCCGGGGACGCGAGCAGTACTTC.

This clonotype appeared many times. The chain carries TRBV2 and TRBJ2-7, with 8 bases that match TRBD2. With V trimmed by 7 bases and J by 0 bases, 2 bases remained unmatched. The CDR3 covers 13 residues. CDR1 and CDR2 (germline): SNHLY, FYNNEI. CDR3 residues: CASISGSSYEQYF. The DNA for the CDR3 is TGTGCCAGCATCAGCGGGAGCTCCTACGAGCAGTACTTC.

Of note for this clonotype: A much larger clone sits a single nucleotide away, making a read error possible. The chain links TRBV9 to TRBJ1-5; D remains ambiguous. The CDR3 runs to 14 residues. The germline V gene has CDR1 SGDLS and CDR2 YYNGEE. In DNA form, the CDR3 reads TGTACCAGCAGCGTAGAGGAGTGGGATCAGCCCCAGCATTTT. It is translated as CTSSVEEWDQPQHF.

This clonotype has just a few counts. The CDR3 sequence: CASSLEAGSFNEQFF. DNA of the CDR3: TGTGCCAGCAGCTTGGAGGCAGGTTCTTTCAATGAGCAGTTCTTC. The chain has TRBV5-5 and TRBJ2-1; D remains ambiguous. The V gene's germline CDR1 is SGHKS and CDR2 YYEKEE (reference sequence). There are 15 residues in the CDR3. V was pared by 0 bases and J by 6 bases, with 13 bases between.

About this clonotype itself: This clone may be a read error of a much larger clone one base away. In nucleotides, the CDR3 is TGTGCCAGCAGCTCAAGACCACAGAGGAACTATGGCTACACCTTC. It is translated as CASSSRPQRNYGYTF. This sequence joins TRBV11-2 and TRBJ1-2; no reliable D call. CDR3 length equals 15 residues. Germline loops: CDR1 SGHAT, CDR2 FQNNGV. V lost 4 bases, J lost 2 bases, and 14 bases lay in between.

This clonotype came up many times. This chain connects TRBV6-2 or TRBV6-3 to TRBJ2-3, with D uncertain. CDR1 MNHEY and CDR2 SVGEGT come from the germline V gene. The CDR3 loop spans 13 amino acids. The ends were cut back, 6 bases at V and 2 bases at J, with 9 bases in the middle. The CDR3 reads CASRGRNTDTQYF. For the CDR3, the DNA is TGTGCCAGCAGAGGAAGGAACACAGATACGCAGTATTTT.

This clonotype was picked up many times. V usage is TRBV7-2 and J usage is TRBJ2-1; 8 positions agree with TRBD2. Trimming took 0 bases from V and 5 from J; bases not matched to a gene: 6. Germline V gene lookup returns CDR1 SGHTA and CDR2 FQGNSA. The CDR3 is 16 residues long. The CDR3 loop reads CASSLASGSTNNEQFF. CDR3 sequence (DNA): TGTGCCAGCAGCTTAGCCAGCGGGAGCACAAACAATGAGCAGTTCTTC.

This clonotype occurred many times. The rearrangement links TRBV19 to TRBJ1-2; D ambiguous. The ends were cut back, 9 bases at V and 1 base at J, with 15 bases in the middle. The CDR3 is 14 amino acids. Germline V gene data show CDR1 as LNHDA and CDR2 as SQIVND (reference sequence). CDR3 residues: CASLRAPNNYGYTF. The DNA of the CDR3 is TGTGCCAGCCTACGGGCACCCAATAACTATGGCTACACCTTC.

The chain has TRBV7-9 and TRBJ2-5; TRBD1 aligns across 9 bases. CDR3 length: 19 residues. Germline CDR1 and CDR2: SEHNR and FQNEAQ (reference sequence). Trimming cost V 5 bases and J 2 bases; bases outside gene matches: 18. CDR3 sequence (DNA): TGTGCCAGCAGCACAAGTGGGGGGTCGGGACAGGGACCGCAAGAGACCCAGTACTTC. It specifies CASSTSGGSGQGPQETQYF.

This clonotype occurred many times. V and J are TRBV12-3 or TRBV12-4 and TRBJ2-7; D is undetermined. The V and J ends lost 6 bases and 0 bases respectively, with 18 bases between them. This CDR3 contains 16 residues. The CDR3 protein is CASRDGWAQSSYEQYF. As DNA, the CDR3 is TGTGCCAGCAGGGATGGTTGGGCTCAGAGCTCCTACGAGCAGTACTTC.

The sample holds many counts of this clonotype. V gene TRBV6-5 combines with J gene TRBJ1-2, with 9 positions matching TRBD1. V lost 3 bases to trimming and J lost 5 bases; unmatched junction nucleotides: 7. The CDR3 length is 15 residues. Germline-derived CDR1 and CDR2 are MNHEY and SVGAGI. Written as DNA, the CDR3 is TGTGCCAGCAGTTATAAGGGACAGGGAGTATATGGCTACACCTTC. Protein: CASSYKGQGVYGYTF.

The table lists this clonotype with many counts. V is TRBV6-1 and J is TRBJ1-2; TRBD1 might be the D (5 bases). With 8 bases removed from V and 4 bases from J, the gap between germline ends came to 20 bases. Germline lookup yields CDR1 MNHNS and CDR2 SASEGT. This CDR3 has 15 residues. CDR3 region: CASRPTTGRTYGYTF. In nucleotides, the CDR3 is TGTGCCAGCCGACCAACTACGGGGCGTACCTATGGCTACACCTTC.

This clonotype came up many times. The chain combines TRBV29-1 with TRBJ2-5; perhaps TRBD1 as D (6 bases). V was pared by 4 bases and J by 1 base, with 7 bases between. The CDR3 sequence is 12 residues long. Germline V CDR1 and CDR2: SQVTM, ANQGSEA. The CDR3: CSVAGAQETQYF. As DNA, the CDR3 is TGCAGCGTTGCAGGGGCCCAAGAGACCCAGTACTTC.

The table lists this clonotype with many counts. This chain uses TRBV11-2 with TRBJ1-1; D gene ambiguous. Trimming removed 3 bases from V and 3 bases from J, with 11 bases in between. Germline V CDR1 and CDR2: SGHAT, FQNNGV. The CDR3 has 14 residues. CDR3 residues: CASSFGKTYTEAFF. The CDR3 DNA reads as TGTGCCAGCAGCTTTGGCAAGACGTACACTGAAGCTTTCTTT.

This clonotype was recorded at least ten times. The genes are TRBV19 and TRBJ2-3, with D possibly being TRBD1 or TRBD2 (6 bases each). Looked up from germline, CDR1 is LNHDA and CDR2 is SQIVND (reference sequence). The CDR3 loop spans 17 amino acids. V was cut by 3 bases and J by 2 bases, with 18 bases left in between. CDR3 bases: TGTGCCAGTAGTATCTGGGAGGACAGCACGATCACAGATACGCAGTATTTT. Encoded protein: CASSIWEDSTITDTQYF.

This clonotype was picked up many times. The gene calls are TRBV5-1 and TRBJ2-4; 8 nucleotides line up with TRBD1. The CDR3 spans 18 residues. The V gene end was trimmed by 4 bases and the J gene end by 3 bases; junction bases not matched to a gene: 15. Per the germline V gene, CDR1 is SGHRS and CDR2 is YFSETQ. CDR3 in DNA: TGCGCCAGCAGCCCCTGGACAGGGAAGAGCGAGGGCAAAAACATTCAGTACTTC. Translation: CASSPWTGKSEGKNIQYF.

The CDR3 DNA is TGTGCTAGTGGTTTGGTATTGGGCACCACCATATATTTT. Protein product: CASGLVLGTTIYF. The chain carries TRBV12-5 and TRBJ1-3; D unresolved. This CDR3 has 13 amino acids. V was pared by 0 bases and J by 9 bases, with 9 bases between. Germline lookup yields CDR1 LGHNT and CDR2 FRNRAP.

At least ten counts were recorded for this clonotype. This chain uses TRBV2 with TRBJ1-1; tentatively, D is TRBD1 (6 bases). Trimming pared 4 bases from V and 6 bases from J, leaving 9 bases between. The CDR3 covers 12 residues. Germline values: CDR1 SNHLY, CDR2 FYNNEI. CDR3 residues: CASSGGGPEAFF. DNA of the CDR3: TGTGCCAGCAGTGGAGGGGGACCTGAAGCTTTCTTT.

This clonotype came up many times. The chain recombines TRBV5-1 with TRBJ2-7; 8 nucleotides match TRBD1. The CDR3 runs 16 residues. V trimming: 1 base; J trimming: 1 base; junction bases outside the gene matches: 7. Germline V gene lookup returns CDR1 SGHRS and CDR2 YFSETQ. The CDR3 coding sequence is TGCGCCAGCAGCTTGCTTTCGACAGGGGAGTCCTACGAGCAGTACTTC. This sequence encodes CASSLLSTGESYEQYF.